This TCR beta chain was captured in a study of post-analysis software for immune sequencing data. Germline-derived CDR1 and CDR2 are ENHRY and SYGVKD. The CDR3 is 13 amino acids. Trimming took 4 bases from V and 7 from J, leaving 14 bases between them. Study conclusions and caveats: About five TRBV segments occurring more often in patients than controls included TRBV5-6, TRBV5-1 and TRBV20-1. Co-batched samples clustered tightly together by F measure.

On this clonotype: Its specificity is not known.

Prepared TCR beta cDNA libraries contained unique molecular identifiers. MiXCR, applied by TCRdb to the PCR reads, yields one record per CDR3 protein. The sample lists 750,000 to 900,000 distinct CDR3 sequences, about 45% occurring once. Sequencing was carried out using blood. The V and J genes are TRBV10-3 and TRBJ2-7; the D gene is possibly TRBD2 (6 bases). The sequence came from a girl aged 10 to 17 with multiple sclerosis. CDR3 DNA: TGTGCCATCAGTGGGTCACTAGCTCGGGAGCAGTACTTC. This gives the protein CAISGSLAREQYF.